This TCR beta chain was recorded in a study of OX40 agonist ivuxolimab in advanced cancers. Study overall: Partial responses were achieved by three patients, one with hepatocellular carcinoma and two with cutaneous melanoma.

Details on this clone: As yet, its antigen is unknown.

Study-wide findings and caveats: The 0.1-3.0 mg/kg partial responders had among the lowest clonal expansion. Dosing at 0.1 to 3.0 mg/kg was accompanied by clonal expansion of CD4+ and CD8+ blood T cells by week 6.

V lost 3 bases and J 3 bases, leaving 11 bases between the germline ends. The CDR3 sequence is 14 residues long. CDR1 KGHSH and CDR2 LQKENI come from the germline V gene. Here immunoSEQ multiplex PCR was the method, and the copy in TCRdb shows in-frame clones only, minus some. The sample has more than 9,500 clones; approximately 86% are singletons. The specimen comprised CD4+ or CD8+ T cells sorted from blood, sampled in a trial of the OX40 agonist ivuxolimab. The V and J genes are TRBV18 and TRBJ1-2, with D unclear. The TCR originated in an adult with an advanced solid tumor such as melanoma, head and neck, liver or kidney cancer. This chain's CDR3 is CASSPRDLDYGYTF. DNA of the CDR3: TGTGCCAGCTCACCTCGGGATTTGGACTATGGCTACACCTTC.